A selection of T cell receptor beta chains follows, all from one sample in a study of blood T cell repertoires in COVID-19. The method was immunoSEQ multiplex PCR; TCRdb's version includes in-frame clones alone and lacks a portion of them. The sample includes under 250,000 clones, 70% to 80% of them seen just once. The sequencing input was peripheral blood. These receptors originate from a woman in her thirties or forties with COVID-19, enrolled during active disease. Each CDR3 is given without its conserved first and last residue. Expanded clones get a size class; other rows say once, few or many, or leave the size out.

TRBV4-2	once	TRBJ2-3	ASSQITSGRTDTQY
TRBV30	NA	TRBJ2-5	AWSGGRTGEETQY
TRBV6-5	NA	TRBJ1-1	ASRVSGRGGAF
TRBV30	NA	TRBJ2-3	AWSDWAGAGDTQY
TRBV6-6	NA	TRBJ1-2	ASSKATGAYGYT
TRBV11-2	NA	TRBJ2-1	ASVGPTYNEQF
TRBV14	NA	TRBJ2-7	ASSQDGTRRYEQY
TRBV11-2	NA	TRBJ1-1	ASSLAGTGVAEAF
TRBV5-6	NA	TRBJ2-1	ASSPSPGDSNEQF
TRBV5-5	NA	TRBJ1-4	ASSGAQGGSEKLF
TRBV5-1	NA	TRBJ2-1	ASSRWQGANEQF
TRBV7-2	NA	TRBJ1-1	ASSLEGGLTEAF
TRBV19	NA	TRBJ2-7	ASSSRRDTPYEQY
TRBV11-1	NA	TRBJ1-1	ASSLEWGSRAEAF
TRBV23-1	NA	TRBJ2-5	ARPIKKTQY
TRBV6-2/TRBV6-3	NA	TRBJ2-7	ASSYSGTGFYEQY
TRBV2	NA	TRBJ1-1	ASSEEGGHPLEAF
TRBV12-5	NA	TRBJ2-3	ASGLDSIGDTQY
TRBV27	few	TRBJ1-1	ASSLSGQSNTEAF
TRBV5-1	many	TRBJ1-2	ASRYPREGNYGYT
TRBV6-2/TRBV6-3	NA	TRBJ2-3	ASSIGLAGTDTQY
TRBV20-1	NA	TRBJ2-7	SARLASEQY
TRBV7-8	NA	TRBJ2-3	ASSFATSGGQDTQY